This T cell receptor (beta chain) derives from a study of blood T cell repertoires in COVID-19. Looking at the study overall: Acute and convalescent COVID-19 specimens originated in the United States, Italy and Spain. The cDNA or gDNA used as material had been derived from T cells, B-cell-depleted T cells, or PBMCs.

The table came from immunoSEQ multiplex PCR; TCRdb's copy has only in-frame clones and leaves some out. The sample lists over 200,000 clones, roughly 90% occurring once. CDR1 is SGHRS and CDR2 is YFSETQ in the germline V gene. The V gene end was trimmed by 0 bases and the J gene end by 5 bases; junction bases not matched to a gene: 5. The CDR3 spans 15 residues. The TCR was taken from a man between 60 and 75 years old with COVID-19, enrolled during active disease. The chain has TRBV5-1 and TRBJ1-1, with 9 bases lining up with TRBD1. The sample consisted of peripheral blood. The CDR3 here is CASSLGQGVLTEAFF. CDR3 sequence (DNA): TGCGCCAGCAGCTTGGGACAGGGGGTTTTGACTGAAGCTTTCTTT.